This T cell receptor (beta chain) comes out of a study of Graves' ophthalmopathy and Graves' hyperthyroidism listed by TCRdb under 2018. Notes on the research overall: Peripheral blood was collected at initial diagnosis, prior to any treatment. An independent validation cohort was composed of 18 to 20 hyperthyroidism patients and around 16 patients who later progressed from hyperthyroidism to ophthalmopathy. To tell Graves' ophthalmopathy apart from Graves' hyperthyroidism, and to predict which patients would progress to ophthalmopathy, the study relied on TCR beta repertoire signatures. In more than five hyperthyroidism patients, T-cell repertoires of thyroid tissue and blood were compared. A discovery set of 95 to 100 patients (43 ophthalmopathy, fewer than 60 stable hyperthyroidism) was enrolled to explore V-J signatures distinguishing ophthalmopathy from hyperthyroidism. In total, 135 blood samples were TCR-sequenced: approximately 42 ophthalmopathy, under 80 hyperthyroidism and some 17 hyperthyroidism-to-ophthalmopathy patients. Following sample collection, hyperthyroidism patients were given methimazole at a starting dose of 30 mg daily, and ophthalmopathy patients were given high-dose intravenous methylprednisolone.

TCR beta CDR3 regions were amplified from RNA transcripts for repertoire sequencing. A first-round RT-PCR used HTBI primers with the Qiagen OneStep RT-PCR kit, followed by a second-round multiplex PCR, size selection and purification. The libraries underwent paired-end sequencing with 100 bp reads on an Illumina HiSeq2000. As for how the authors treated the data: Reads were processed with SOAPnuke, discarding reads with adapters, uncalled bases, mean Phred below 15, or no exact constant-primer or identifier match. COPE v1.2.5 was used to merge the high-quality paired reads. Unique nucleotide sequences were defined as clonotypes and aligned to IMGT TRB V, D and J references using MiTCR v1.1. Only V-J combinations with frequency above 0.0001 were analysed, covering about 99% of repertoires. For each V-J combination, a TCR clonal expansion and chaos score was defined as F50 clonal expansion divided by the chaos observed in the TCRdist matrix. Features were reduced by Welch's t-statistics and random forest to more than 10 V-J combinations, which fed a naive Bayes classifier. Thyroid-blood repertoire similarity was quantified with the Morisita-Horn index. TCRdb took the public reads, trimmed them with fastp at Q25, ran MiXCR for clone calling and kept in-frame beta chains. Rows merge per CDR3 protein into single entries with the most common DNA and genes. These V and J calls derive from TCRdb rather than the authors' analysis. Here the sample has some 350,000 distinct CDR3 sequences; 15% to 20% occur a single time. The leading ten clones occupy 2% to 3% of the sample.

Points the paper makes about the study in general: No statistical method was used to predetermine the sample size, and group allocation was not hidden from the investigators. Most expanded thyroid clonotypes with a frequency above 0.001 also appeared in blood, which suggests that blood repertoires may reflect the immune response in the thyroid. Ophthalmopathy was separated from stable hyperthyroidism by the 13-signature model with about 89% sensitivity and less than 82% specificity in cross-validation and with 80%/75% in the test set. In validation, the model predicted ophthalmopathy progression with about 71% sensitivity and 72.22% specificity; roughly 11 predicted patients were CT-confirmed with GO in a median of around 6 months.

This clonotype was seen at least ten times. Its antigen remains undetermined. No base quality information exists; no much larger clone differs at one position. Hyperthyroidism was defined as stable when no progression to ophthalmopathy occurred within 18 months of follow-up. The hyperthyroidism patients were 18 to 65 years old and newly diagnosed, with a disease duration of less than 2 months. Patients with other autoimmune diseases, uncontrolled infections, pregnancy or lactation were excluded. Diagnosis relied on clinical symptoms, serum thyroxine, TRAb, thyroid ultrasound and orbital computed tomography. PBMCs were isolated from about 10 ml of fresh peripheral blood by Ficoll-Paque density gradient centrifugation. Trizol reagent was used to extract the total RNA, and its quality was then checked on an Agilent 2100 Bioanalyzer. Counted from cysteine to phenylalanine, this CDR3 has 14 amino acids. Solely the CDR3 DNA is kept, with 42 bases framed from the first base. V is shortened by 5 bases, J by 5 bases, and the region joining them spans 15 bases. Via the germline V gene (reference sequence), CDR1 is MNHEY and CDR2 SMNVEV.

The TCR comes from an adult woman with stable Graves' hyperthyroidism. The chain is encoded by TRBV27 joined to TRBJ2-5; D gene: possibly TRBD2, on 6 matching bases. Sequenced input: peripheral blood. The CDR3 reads CASSILASTETQYF. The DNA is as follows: TGTGCCAGCAGTATCCTAGCGTCAACGGAGACCCAGTACTTC.